This TCR beta chain derives from a study of cytomegalovirus exposure and HLA in healthy donors. V lost 4 bases and J lost 6, with 16 bases in between. CDR1 is SGHRS, CDR2 YFSETQ, per germline. There are 15 residues in the CDR3. The PCR employed 60 Vbeta primers together with 13 Jbeta primers. The table came from immunoSEQ multiplex PCR; TCRdb's copy has only in-frame clones and leaves some out. The sample lists 95,000 to 150,000 clones; roughly 70% were seen once. This chain links TRBV5-1 with TRBJ2-2; D is perhaps TRBD2 (6 bases). Sequenced material: PBMCs. This TCR was recovered from a middle-aged woman in good health and CMV-seropositive. The CDR3: CASSRGGGIPGELFF. The CDR3 region has the DNA TGCGCCAGCAGCCGCGGCGGAGGGATCCCCGGGGAGCTGTTTTTT.